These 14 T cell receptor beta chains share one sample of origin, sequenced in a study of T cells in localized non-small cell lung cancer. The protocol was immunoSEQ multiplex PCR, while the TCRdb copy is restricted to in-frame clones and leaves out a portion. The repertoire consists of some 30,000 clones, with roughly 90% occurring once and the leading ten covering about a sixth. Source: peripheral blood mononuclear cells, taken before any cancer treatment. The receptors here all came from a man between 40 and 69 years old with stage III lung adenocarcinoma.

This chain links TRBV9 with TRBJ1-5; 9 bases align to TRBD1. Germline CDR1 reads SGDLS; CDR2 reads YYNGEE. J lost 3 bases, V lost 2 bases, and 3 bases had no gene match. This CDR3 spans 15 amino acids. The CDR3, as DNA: TGTGCCAGCAGCGTGGGACAGGGCTACAATCAGCCCCAGCATTTT. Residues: CASSVGQGYNQPQHF.

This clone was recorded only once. CDR3 DNA: TGTGCCAGCAGCTCCCTGCGGACAGGAGCTAACTATGGCTACACCTTC. Amino acids: CASSSLRTGANYGYTF. This sequence joins TRBV7-9 and TRBJ1-2; 7 positions match TRBD1. After removal of 4 bases from V and 0 bases from J, the junction contained 8 bases not matched to a gene. The CDR3 runs to 16 residues. Germline CDR1 reads SEHNR; CDR2 reads FQNEAQ (reference sequence).

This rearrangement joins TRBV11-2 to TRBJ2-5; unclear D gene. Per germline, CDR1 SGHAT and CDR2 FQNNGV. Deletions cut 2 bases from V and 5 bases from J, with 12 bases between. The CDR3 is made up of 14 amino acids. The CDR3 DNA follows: TGTGCCAGCAGCTTAAGATTATTTGGCGAGACCCAGTACTTC. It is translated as CASSLRLFGETQYF.

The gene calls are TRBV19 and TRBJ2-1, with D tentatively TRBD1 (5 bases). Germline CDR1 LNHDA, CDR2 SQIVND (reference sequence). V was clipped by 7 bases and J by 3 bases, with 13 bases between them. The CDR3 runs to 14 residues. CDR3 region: CASMLGLGYNEQFF. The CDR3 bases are TGTGCCAGTATGTTGGGGCTCGGCTACAATGAGCAGTTCTTC.

CDR3 loop: CSATLADTQYF. The CDR3 DNA follows: TGCAGTGCAACTTTAGCAGATACGCAGTATTTT. The chain uses TRBV20-1 and TRBJ2-3; D remains ambiguous. Germline V CDR1 and CDR2: DFQATT, SNEGSKA (reference sequence). This CDR3 spans 11 amino acids. Trimming cost V 6 bases and J 4 bases, with 8 bases left between them.

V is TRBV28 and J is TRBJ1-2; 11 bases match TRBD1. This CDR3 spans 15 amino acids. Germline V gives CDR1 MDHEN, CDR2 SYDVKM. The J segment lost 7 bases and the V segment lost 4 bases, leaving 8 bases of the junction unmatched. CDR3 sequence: CASSSPGQGAGGYTF. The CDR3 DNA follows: TGTGCCAGCAGTTCTCCCGGACAGGGGGCTGGTGGCTACACCTTC.

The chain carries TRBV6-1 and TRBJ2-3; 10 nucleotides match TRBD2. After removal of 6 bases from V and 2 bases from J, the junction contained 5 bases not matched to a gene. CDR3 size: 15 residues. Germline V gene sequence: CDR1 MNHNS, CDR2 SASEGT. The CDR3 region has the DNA TGTGCCAGCAGCATACTAGCGGGAACCACAGATACGCAGTATTTT. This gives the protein CASSILAGTTDTQYF.

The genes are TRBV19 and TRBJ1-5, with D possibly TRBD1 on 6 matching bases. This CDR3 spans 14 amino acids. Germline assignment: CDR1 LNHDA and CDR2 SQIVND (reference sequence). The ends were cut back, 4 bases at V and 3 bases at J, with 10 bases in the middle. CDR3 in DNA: TGTGCCAGTAGTACCGGACAGAACAATCAGCCCCAGCATTTT. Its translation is CASSTGQNNQPQHF.

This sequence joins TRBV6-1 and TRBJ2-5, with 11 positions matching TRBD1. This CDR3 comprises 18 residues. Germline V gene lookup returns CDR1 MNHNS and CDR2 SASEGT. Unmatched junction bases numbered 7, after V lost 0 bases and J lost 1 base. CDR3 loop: CASSEAKFGTGGQETQYF. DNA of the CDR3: TGTGCCAGCAGTGAAGCAAAATTCGGGACAGGGGGCCAAGAGACCCAGTACTTC.

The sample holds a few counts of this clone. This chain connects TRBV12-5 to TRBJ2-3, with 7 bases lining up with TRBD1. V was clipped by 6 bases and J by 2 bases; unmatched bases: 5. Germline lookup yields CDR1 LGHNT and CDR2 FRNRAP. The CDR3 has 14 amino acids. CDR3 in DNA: TGTGCTAGTGGCCCGGGACAGACCACAGATACGCAGTATTTT. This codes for CASGPGQTTDTQYF.

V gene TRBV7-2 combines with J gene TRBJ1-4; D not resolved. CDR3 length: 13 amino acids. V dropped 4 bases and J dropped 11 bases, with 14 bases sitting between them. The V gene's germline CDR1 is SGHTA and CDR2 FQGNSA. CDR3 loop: CASSSNSYRKLFF. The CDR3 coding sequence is TGTGCCAGCAGCTCTAACTCCTATCGGAAACTGTTTTTT.

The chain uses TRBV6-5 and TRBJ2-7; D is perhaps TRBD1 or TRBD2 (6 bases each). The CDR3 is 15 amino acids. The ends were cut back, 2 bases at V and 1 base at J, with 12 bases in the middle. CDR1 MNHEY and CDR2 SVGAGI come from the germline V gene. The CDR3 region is CASSYKGGQSYEQYF. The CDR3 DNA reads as TGTGCCAGCAGTTACAAGGGGGGTCAGTCCTACGAGCAGTACTTC.

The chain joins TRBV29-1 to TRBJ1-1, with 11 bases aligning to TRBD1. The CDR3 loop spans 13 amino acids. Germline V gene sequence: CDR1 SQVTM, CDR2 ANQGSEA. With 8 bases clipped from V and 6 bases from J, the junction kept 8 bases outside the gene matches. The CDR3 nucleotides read TGCAGCTTACGGACAGGGGGCGTATCTGAAGCTTTCTTT. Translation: CSLRTGGVSEAFF.

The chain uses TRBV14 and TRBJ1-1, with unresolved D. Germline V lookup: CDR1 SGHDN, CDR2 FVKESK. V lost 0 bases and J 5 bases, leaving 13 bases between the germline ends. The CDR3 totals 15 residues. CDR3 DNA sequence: TGTGCCAGCAGCCAAGATATAGGAGGGCTTACTGAAGCTTTCTTT. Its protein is CASSQDIGGLTEAFF.